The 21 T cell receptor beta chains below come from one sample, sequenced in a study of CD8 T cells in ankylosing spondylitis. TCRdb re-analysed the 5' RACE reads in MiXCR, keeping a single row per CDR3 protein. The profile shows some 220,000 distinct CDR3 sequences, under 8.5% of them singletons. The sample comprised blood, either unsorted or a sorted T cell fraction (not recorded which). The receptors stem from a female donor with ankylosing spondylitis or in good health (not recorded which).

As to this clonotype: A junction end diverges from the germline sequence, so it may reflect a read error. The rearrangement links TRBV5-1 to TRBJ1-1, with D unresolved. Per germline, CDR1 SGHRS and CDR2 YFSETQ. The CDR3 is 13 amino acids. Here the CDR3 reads CASSLVGGPETFF. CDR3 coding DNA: TGCGCCAGCAGCTTGGTCGGCGGCCCTGAAACTTTCTTT.

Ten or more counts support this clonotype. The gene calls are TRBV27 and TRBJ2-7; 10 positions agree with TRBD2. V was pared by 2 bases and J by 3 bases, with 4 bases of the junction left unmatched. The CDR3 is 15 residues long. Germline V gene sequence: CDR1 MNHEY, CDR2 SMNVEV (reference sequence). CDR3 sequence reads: CASSLVLAGIYEQYF. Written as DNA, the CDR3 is TGTGCCAGCAGTTTAGTACTAGCGGGAATCTACGAGCAGTACTTC.

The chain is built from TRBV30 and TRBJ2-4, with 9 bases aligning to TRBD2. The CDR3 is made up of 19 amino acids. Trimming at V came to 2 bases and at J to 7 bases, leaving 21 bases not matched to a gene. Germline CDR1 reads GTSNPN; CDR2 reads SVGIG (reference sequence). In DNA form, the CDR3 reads TGTGCCTGGAGTAGGGGATTGCTTGGTAGCGGGAGCGTGGAGAACATTCAGTACTTC. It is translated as CAWSRGLLGSGSVENIQYF.

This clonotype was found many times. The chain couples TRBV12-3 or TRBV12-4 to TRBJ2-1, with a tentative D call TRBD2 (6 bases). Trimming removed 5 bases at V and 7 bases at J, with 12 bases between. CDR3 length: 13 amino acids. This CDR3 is CASSPAAGNEQFF. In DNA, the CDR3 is TGTGCCAGCAGTCCCGCCGCGGGGAATGAGCAGTTCTTC.

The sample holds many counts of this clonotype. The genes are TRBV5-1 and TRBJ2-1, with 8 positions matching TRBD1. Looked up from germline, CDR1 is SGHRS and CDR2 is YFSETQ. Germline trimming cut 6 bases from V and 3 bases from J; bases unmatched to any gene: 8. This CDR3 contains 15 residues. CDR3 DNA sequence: TGCGCCAGCAAGGCAGGGACAGGCATCTACAATGAGCAGTTCTTC. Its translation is CASKAGTGIYNEQFF.

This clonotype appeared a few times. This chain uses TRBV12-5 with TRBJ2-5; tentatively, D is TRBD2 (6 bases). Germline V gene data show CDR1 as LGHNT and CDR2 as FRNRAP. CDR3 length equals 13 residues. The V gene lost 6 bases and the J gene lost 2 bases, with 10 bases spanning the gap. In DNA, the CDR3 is TGTGCTAGTGGCTGGGACTTTCAAGAGACCCAGTACTTC. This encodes CASGWDFQETQYF.

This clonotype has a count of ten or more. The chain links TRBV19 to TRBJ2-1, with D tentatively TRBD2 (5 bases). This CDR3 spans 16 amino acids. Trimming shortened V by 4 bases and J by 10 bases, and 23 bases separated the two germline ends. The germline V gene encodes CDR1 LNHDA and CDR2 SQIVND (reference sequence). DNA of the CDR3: TGTGCCAGTAGTACACGGACTGAGTCGGGGTTCGGGGAGCAGTTCTTC. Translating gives CASSTRTESGFGEQFF.

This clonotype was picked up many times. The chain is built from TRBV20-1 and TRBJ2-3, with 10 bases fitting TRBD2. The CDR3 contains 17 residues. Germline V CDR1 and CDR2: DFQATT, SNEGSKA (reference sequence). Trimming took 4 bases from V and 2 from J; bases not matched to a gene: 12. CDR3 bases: TGCAGTGCTACCAAGCGGGAGGGGTTCATCGACACAGATACGCAGTATTTT. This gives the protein CSATKREGFIDTDTQYF.

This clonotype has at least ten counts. The CDR3 bases are TGTGCCAGCAGTTTTCTACTCGCGGGCAGGCAAATTGCTTTCTTT. Its protein is CASSFLLAGRQIAFF. The V call is TRBV12-3 or TRBV12-4, the J call TRBJ1-1; D remains ambiguous. CDR3 length: 15 amino acids. V was shortened by 3 bases and J by 11 bases, with 22 bases between the two germline ends.

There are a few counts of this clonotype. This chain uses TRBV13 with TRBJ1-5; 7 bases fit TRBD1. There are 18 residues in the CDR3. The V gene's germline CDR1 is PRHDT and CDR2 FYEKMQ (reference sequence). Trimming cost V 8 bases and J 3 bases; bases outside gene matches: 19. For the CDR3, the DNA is TGTGCCAGCTGTTTAGGGATTGGTGGACAGGCTTTCAATCAGCCCCAGCATTTT. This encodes CASCLGIGGQAFNQPQHF.

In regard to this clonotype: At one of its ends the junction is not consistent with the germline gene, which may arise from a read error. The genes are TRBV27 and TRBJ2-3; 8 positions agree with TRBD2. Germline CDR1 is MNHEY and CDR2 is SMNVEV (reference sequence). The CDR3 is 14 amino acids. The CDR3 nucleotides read TGTGTCAGCAGTGTTAGCGGGATTGTAGATACGCAGTATTTT. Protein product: CVSSVSGIVDTQYF.

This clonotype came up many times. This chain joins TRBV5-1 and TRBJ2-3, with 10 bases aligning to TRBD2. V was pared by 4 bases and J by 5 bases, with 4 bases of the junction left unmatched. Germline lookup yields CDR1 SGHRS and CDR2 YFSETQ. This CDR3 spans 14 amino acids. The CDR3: CASSDQRGGDTQYF. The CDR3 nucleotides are TGCGCCAGCAGCGATCAGCGGGGGGGAGATACGCAGTATTTT.

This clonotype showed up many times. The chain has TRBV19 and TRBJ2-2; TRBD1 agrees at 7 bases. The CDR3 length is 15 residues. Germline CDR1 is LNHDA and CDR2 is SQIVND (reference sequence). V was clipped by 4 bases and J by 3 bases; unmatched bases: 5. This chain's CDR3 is CASSNLGQDTGELFF. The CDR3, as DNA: TGTGCCAGTAGTAACCTCGGACAGGACACCGGGGAGCTGTTTTTT.

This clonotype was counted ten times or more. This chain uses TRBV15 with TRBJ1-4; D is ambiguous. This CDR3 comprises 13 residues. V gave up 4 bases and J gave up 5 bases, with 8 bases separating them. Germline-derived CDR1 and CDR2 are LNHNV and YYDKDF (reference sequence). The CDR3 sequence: CATSTRRNEKLFF. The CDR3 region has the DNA TGTGCCACCAGCACAAGGAGAAATGAAAAACTGTTTTTT.

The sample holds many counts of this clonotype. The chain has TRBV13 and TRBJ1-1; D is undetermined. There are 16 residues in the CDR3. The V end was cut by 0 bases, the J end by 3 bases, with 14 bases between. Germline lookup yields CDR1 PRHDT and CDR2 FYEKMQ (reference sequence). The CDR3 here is CASSLGSNNEDTEAFF. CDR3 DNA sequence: TGTGCCAGCAGCTTAGGCTCGAATAACGAGGACACTGAAGCTTTCTTT.

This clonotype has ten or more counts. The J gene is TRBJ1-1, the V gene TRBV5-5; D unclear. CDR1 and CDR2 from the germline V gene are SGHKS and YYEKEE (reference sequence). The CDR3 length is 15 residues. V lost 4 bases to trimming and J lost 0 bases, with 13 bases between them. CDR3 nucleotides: TGTGCCAGCAGCCCCTCGGACTTAATGAACACTGAAGCTTTCTTT. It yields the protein CASSPSDLMNTEAFF.

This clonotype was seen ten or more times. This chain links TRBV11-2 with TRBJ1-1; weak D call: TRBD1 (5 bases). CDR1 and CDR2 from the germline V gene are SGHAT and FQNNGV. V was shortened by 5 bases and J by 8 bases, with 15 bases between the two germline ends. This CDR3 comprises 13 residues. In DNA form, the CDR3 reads TGTGCCAGCAGCCTCAACCGGGAGGGGGAAGCTTTCTTT. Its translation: CASSLNREGEAFF.

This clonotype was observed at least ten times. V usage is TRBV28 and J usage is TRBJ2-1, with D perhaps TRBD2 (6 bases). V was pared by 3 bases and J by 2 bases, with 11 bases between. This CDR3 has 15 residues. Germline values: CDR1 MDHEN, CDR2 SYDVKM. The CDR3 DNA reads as TGTGCCAGCAGTTTGACGGGAGCCCCCTACAATGAGCAGTTCTTC. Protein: CASSLTGAPYNEQFF.

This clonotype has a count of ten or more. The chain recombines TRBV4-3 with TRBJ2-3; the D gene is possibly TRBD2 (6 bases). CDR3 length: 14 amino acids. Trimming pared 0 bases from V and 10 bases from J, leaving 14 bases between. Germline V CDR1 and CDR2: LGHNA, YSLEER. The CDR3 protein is CASSQDWSGGSQYF. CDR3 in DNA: TGCGCCAGCAGCCAAGATTGGTCCGGGGGTTCGCAGTATTTT.

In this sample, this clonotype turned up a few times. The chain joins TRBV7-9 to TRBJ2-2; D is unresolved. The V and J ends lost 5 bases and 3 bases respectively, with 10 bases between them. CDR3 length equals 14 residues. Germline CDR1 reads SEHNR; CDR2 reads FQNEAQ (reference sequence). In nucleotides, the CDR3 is TGTGCCAGCAGCCCCCCGACACACACCGGGGAGCTGTTTTTT. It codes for CASSPPTHTGELFF.

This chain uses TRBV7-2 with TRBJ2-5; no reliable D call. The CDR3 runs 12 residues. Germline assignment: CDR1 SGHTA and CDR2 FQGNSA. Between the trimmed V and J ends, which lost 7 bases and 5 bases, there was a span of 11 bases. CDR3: CASNSVRETQYF. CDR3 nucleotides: TGTGCCAGCAACTCGGTCCGGGAGACCCAGTACTTC.